The clone carrying this T cell receptor beta chain is medium-sized by share. Its cognate antigen is unknown. This sample stems from a study of immune heterogeneity within non-small cell lung tumors. Across the study: Squamous cell carcinomas accounted for 4 of the tumors, non-squamous carcinomas for roughly 10, and 1 was not otherwise specified.

This CDR3 spans 14 amino acids. The J segment lost 4 bases and the V segment lost 8 bases, leaving 7 bases of the junction unmatched. Germline assignment: CDR1 ENHRY and CDR2 SYGVKD. Study-wide points: Dominant CDR3 beta clonotypes repeated across a patient's tumor loci, while different loci held unique high-frequency clones. The repertoire of each individual patient held high-frequency T-cell receptor beta clonotypes that were largely distinct from those of other patients.

Template input was genomic DNA from bulk tumor (around 600 ng per sample). Several widely spaced biopsies per primary tumor were taken during surgery. Patients had untreated, newly diagnosed non-small cell lung cancer and underwent curative surgery. Having surgery with curative intent, the donors were patients newly diagnosed with non-small cell lung cancer. TCR beta CDR3 was amplified by multiplex PCR using 32 V and 13 J primers. One entry per CDR3 protein results from TCRdb running MiXCR on the multiplex PCR reads. The data hold 5,000 to 7,000 distinct CDR3 sequences, with roughly 21% observed a single time.

This rearrangement joins TRBV10-3 to TRBJ2-3; 9 bases fit TRBD2. The receptor's source is a woman aged 60 to 75 with non-small cell lung cancer. Material: lung tumor tissue. CDR3 loop: CAILGGRASDTQYF. The CDR3 region has the DNA TGTGCCATCCTGGGCGGGAGGGCCTCAGATACGCAGTATTTT.